This T cell receptor beta chain was obtained from a study of shared clonotypes between healthy human individuals. Here immunoSEQ multiplex PCR was the method, and the copy in TCRdb shows in-frame clones only, minus some. The table lists 740,000 or so clones, 73% of them singletons, with around 2% in the top ten. The CDR3 length is 15 residues. The germline V and J ends were trimmed by 4 bases and 4 bases, with 17 bases remaining between them. The germline V gene has CDR1 SGHRS and CDR2 YFSETQ. The chain recombines TRBV5-1 with TRBJ1-1; possibly TRBD1 for D (5 bases). Sequencing was carried out using memory CD4+ T cells sorted from blood. As to subset: CD45RA-negative fraction. The receptor's source is a woman in her twenties or thirties in good health. The CDR3 DNA is TGCGCCAGCAGCCTCAAACCGGGACCCACCACTGAAGCTTTCTTT. This sequence encodes CASSLKPGPTTEAFF.